Shown below are 17 T cell receptor beta chains from a single sample sequenced in a study of T cells after yellow fever vaccination. TCRdb re-called the 5' RACE reads through MiXCR, storing one row per CDR3 protein. The table shows 500,000 to 650,000 distinct CDR3 sequences, with 17% occurring only once. The specimen was PBMCs, collected 5 days after the first yellow fever vaccination. Receptor source: a man between 18 and 29 years old who received the YFV17D yellow fever vaccine.

The J gene is TRBJ1-1, the V gene TRBV12-3 or TRBV12-4, with D perhaps matching TRBD1 (5 bases). Trimming pared 1 base from V and 6 bases from J, leaving 12 bases between. This CDR3 region has 14 residues. The CDR3 sequence: CASSLGGGAAEAFF. For the CDR3, the DNA is TGTGCCAGCAGTTTAGGGGGAGGGGCGGCTGAAGCTTTCTTT.

This clonotype came up a few times. The V gene is TRBV20-1, the J gene TRBJ1-1; tentatively, D is TRBD1 (5 bases). The ends were cut back, 1 base at V and 4 bases at J, with 16 bases in the middle. CDR1 is DFQATT and CDR2 is SNEGSKA in the germline V gene (reference sequence). The CDR3 totals 15 residues. CDR3 in amino acids: CSARGGVGGGTEAFF. The CDR3 coding sequence is TGCAGTGCTAGAGGGGGCGTCGGGGGTGGCACTGAAGCTTTCTTT.

The chain carries TRBV5-1 and TRBJ2-5, with 9 positions matching TRBD2. The CDR3 is 15 amino acids. Germline V gives CDR1 SGHRS, CDR2 YFSETQ. V lost 2 bases, J lost 3 bases, and 5 bases stayed unmatched. The CDR3 DNA reads TGCGCCAGCAGCTTATCGACTAGCGGTAAAGAGACCCAGTACTTC. Its translation is CASSLSTSGKETQYF.

The chain recombines TRBV12-3 or TRBV12-4 with TRBJ1-4; maybe TRBD1 (6 bases). The CDR3 loop spans 17 amino acids. Trimming shortened V by 5 bases and J by 1 base, and 17 bases separated the two germline ends. CDR3 coding DNA: TGTGCCAGCAGTCCCCGGGGGGCAGGTCGAACTAATGAAAAACTGTTTTTT. It translates to CASSPRGAGRTNEKLFF.

The count of this clonotype is one. This chain links TRBV6-1 with TRBJ2-2; D may be TRBD1 (5 bases). This CDR3 comprises 15 residues. Trimming took 6 bases from V and 3 from J, leaving 14 bases between them. Germline values: CDR1 MNHNS, CDR2 SASEGT. The CDR3 protein is CASRPDRVYTGELFF. The CDR3 bases are TGTGCCAGCAGACCCGACAGAGTCTACACCGGGGAGCTGTTTTTT.

V gene TRBV5-1 combines with J gene TRBJ2-5, with D tentatively TRBD1 or TRBD2 (5 bases each). This CDR3 comprises 14 residues. V was pared by 0 bases and J by 4 bases, with 10 bases between. The germline CDR1 and CDR2 sequences are SGHRS and YFSETQ. In DNA, the CDR3 is TGCGCCAGCAGCTTGGTGGGGGTCGGAGAGACCCAGTACTTC. It encodes CASSLVGVGETQYF.

CDR3 sequence: CASSPTSGTTGYNEQFF. The DNA for the CDR3 is TGTGCCAGCTCACCAACCTCCGGGACAACCGGCTACAATGAGCAGTTCTTC. The rearrangement uses TRBV18 and TRBJ2-1; a weak D match, TRBD1 (6 bases). CDR1 is KGHSH and CDR2 is LQKENI in the germline V gene. The CDR3 extends over 17 amino acids. V was pared by 2 bases and J by 3 bases, with 17 bases between.

This clonotype has ten or more counts. This chain uses TRBV7-2 with TRBJ2-3; D call uncertain. V was trimmed by 1 base and J by 2 bases, leaving 7 bases between them. Germline V gene data show CDR1 as SGHTA and CDR2 as FQGNSA. This CDR3 comprises 14 residues. The chain's CDR3 is CASSLGPNTDTQYF. The CDR3 nucleotides read TGTGCCAGCAGCTTAGGCCCTAACACAGATACGCAGTATTTT.

V usage is TRBV24-1 and J usage is TRBJ1-5, with D hard to call. CDR3 length: 14 amino acids. The V end was cut by 9 bases, the J end by 15 bases, with 26 bases between. Germline lookup yields CDR1 KGHDR and CDR2 SFDVKD. CDR3 sequence reads: CATAPRGAISPMHF. The CDR3 bases are TGTGCCACCGCCCCCAGAGGAGCAATCAGCCCGATGCATTTT.

The chain combines TRBV5-1 with TRBJ1-5; the match to TRBD1 covers 10 bases. The CDR3 is 16 residues long. Germline CDR1 SGHRS, CDR2 YFSETQ. J gave up 4 bases and V 4 bases, and 8 bases lay outside the gene matches. Written as DNA, the CDR3 is TGCGCCAGCAGCCCCGGACAGGGGGGAGGTAATCAGCCCCAGCATTTT. This gives the protein CASSPGQGGGNQPQHF. Combining the CDR3 with reference TRBV5-1 and TRBJ1-5 gives the whole variable domain KAGVTQTPRYLIKTRGQQVTLSCSPISGHRSVSWYQQTPGQGLQFLFEYFSETQRNKGNFPGRFSGRQFSNSRSEMNVSTLELGDSALYLCASSPGQGGGNQPQHFGDGTRLSIL.

The V gene is TRBV4-1, the J gene TRBJ1-3; D is unclear. The CDR3 is made up of 19 amino acids. The V end was cut by 3 bases, the J end by 2 bases, with 23 bases between. The germline V gene has CDR1 MGHRA and CDR2 YSYEKL. CDR3 coding DNA: TGCGCCAGCAGCCACCAGCCCCCCTGGACTAAACGTGCTGGAAACACCATATATTTT. This codes for CASSHQPPWTKRAGNTIYF.

This clonotype was observed many times. The V and J genes are TRBV10-3 and TRBJ2-2; 8 bases are a match to TRBD1. The CDR3 length is 14 residues. Losses at the gene ends were 9 bases for V and 0 bases for J; bases not matched to a gene: 3. Germline V lookup: CDR1 ENHRY, CDR2 SYGVKD. The CDR3 sequence is CAIGTGTNTGELFF. The CDR3 nucleotides are TGTGCCATTGGGACAGGAACGAACACCGGGGAGCTGTTTTTT.

The rearrangement joins TRBV28 to TRBJ2-3; D not certain. Germline V lookup: CDR1 MDHEN, CDR2 SYDVKM. Trimming stripped 4 bases from V and 3 bases from J, with 11 bases between. The CDR3 is 14 residues long. CDR3 in DNA: TGTGCCAGCAGTTCGGCAGGCGAGACAGATACGCAGTATTTT. Amino acid sequence: CASSSAGETDTQYF.

This clonotype was seen only a few times. The chain is built from TRBV18 and TRBJ1-4; D not certain. This CDR3 is built from 14 residues. CDR1 and CDR2 (germline): KGHSH, LQKENI. With 3 bases removed from V and 8 bases from J, the gap between germline ends came to 13 bases. The CDR3: CASSPPPQGEKLFF. The CDR3 DNA follows: TGTGCCAGCTCACCGCCCCCTCAAGGGGAAAAACTGTTTTTT.

This clonotype was detected only a few times. CDR3 residues: CASSQVTGPYEQYV. In nucleotides, the CDR3 is TGCGCCAGCAGCCAAGTAACGGGACCTTACGAGCAGTACGTC. The chain recombines TRBV4-1 with TRBJ2-7; D is perhaps TRBD1 or TRBD2 (5 bases each). The CDR3 has 14 residues. V was pared by 1 base and J by 4 bases, with 11 bases between. Germline lookup yields CDR1 MGHRA and CDR2 YSYEKL.

This clonotype has a single count. This chain joins TRBV20-1 and TRBJ2-1; 8 bases are shared with TRBD2. The length of the CDR3 is 15 residues. V lost 6 bases and J lost 0; bases outside the gene matches: 7. Germline assignment: CDR1 DFQATT and CDR2 SNEGSKA (reference sequence). The CDR3 sequence: CSAASGRGSYNEQFF. The CDR3 bases are TGCAGTGCAGCTAGCGGGCGCGGCTCCTACAATGAGCAGTTCTTC.

The rearrangement uses TRBV7-2 and TRBJ2-7, with 9 bases fitting TRBD2. Germline CDR1 reads SGHTA; CDR2 reads FQGNSA. CDR3 size: 16 residues. V trimming: 5 bases; J trimming: 0 bases; junction bases outside the gene matches: 8. The CDR3 loop reads CASSTGTSSISYEQYF. In nucleotides, the CDR3 is TGTGCCAGCAGCACGGGGACTAGCAGTATCTCCTACGAGCAGTACTTC.